Below, 27 T cell receptor beta chains from the same sample are listed, as sequenced in a study of T cell responses to AZD1222 COVID-19 vaccine. Measured with immunoSEQ multiplex PCR; TCRdb has only the in-frame clones, and not every one. The sample carries 95,000 to 150,000 clones, more than 80% recorded once. The source was peripheral blood, collected on day 0 of AZD1222 vaccination. These receptor sequences come from an adult in good health.

The genes are TRBV27 and TRBJ1-1, with a weak D call TRBD1 (5 bases). CDR1 and CDR2 (germline): MNHEY, SMNVEV (reference sequence). There are 13 residues in the CDR3. The V end was cut by 6 bases, the J end by 1 base, with 9 bases between. The CDR3 DNA reads TGTGCCAGCAGGGCGGGACGGAACACTGAAGCTTTCTTT. Its translation is CASRAGRNTEAFF.

This clone was seen at least ten times. V is TRBV5-4 and J is TRBJ1-2; D may be TRBD1 (6 bases). The CDR3 runs 13 residues. The V end lost 0 bases, the J end lost 7 bases, and 10 bases lay between the germline ends. CDR1 and CDR2 (germline): SGHNT, YYREEE (reference sequence). CDR3 bases: TGTGCCAGCAGCTTGGAAACAGGGAGTGGCTACACCTTC. Its translation is CASSLETGSGYTF.

V is TRBV13 and J is TRBJ2-5; no reliable D call. The V end lost 5 bases, the J end lost 5 bases, and 12 bases lay between the germline ends. CDR1 is PRHDT and CDR2 is FYEKMQ in the germline V gene (reference sequence). The CDR3 contains 13 residues. The CDR3 loop reads CASSRKPPETQYF. The CDR3 DNA sequence: TGTGCCAGCAGCCGGAAGCCGCCGGAGACCCAGTACTTC.

V gene TRBV21-1 combines with J gene TRBJ2-7. TRBV21-1 is designated a pseudogene. The CDR3 is 16 amino acids. This chain's CDR3 is CASSKSPGHRPYEQYF. The DNA of the CDR3 is TGTGCCAGCAGCAAATCCCCGGGCCATCGGCCCTACGAGCAGTACTTC.

The J gene is TRBJ2-1, the V gene TRBV2, with D unclear. This CDR3 is 15 amino acids long. The germline V gene encodes CDR1 SNHLY and CDR2 FYNNEI. V lost 5 bases and J lost 0, with 11 bases in between. The CDR3: CASSSEISSYNEQFF. In nucleotides, the CDR3 is TGTGCCAGCAGTTCAGAGATCAGCTCCTACAATGAGCAGTTCTTC.

This clone was seen a single time. This rearrangement joins TRBV15 to TRBJ2-7; TRBD1 might be the D (5 bases). CDR1 is LNHNV, CDR2 YYDKDF, per germline (reference sequence). V dropped 0 bases and J dropped 2 bases, with 11 bases sitting between them. The CDR3 runs 15 residues. This CDR3 reads CATSREGQGAYEQYF. CDR3 bases: TGTGCCACCAGCAGAGAAGGGCAGGGCGCCTACGAGCAGTACTTC.

This clone was counted once. This rearrangement joins TRBV7-2 to TRBJ1-1; no reliable D call. Trimming pared 1 base from V and 7 bases from J, leaving 10 bases between. The CDR3 length is 13 residues. CDR1 and CDR2 (germline): SGHTA, FQGNSA. The CDR3 DNA follows: TGTGCCAGCAGCTTAGTCGGTTGGGGTGAAGCTTTCTTT. It is translated as CASSLVGWGEAFF.

The chain combines TRBV29-1 with TRBJ2-5; TRBD1 matches at 8 bases. J was trimmed by 7 bases and V by 4 bases; bases with no gene match: 5. This CDR3 contains 12 residues. The germline CDR1 and CDR2 sequences are SQVTM and ANQGSEA. CDR3 region: CSVAGGLGTQYF. CDR3 bases: TGCAGCGTTGCAGGGGGCCTGGGGACCCAGTACTTC.

The rearrangement links TRBV5-6 to TRBJ2-7; 8 nucleotides line up with TRBD1. This CDR3 has 16 amino acids. The V segment lost 0 bases and the J segment 3 bases; nucleotides outside the gene matches: 8. Germline CDR1 is SGHDT and CDR2 is YYEEEE. DNA for the CDR3: TGTGCCAGCAGCTTGGATCTTGGGACAGGAGTCTACGAGCAGTACTTC. It codes for CASSLDLGTGVYEQYF.

The chain links TRBV18 to TRBJ2-7, with a weak D call TRBD1 (5 bases). In germline, CDR1 is KGHSH, CDR2 LQKENI. The V end lost 3 bases, the J end lost 3 bases, and 18 bases lay between the germline ends. The CDR3 has 16 amino acids. The CDR3, as DNA: TGTGCCAGCTCACCCCCCTCGAAGGGAAGGGGCTACGAGCAGTACTTC. Translating it yields CASSPPSKGRGYEQYF. The full variable domain, in which reference TRBV18 and TRBJ2-7 provide the parts outside the CDR3, is NAGVMQNPRHLVRRRGQEARLRCSPMKGHSHVYWYRQLPEEGLKFMVYLQKENIIDESGMPKERFSAEFPKEGPSILRIQQVVRGDSAAYFCASSPPSKGRGYEQYFGPGTRLTVT.

The V call is TRBV5-6, the J call TRBJ1-1; D unresolved. Trimming left V 0 bases short and J 2 bases short, with 8 bases between. Germline lookup yields CDR1 SGHDT and CDR2 YYEEEE. The CDR3 is 14 amino acids. The DNA for the CDR3 is TGTGCCAGCAGCTTGGGGTCGGGTAACACTGAAGCTTTCTTT. This translates into CASSLGSGNTEAFF.

The chain uses TRBV28 and TRBJ1-5, with 7 bases that match TRBD1. J lost 6 bases, V lost 2 bases, and 10 bases had no gene match. CDR1 and CDR2 from the germline V gene are MDHEN and SYDVKM. CDR3 length: 16 amino acids. The CDR3 reads CASSLVRQGAIQPQHF. The CDR3 DNA sequence: TGTGCCAGCAGTTTAGTCCGACAGGGCGCCATTCAGCCCCAGCATTTT.

The J gene is TRBJ2-6, the V gene TRBV19, with 9 nucleotides matching TRBD1. This CDR3 has 17 residues. V lost 6 bases to trimming and J lost 1 base; unmatched junction nucleotides: 7. CDR1 is LNHDA, CDR2 SQIVND, per germline (reference sequence). The CDR3 spells CASSTGTGTSGANVLTF. CDR3 nucleotide sequence: TGTGCCAGTAGCACCGGGACAGGGACATCTGGGGCCAACGTCCTGACTTTC.

V gene TRBV7-2 combines with J gene TRBJ2-2; 12 positions agree with TRBD2. After removal of 4 bases from V and 7 bases from J, the junction contained 13 bases not matched to a gene. Germline assignment: CDR1 SGHTA and CDR2 FQGNSA. This CDR3 has 18 residues. This chain's CDR3 is CASSSFPTSGGQSGELFF. The DNA for the CDR3 is TGTGCCAGCAGCTCCTTCCCCACTAGCGGGGGGCAAAGCGGGGAGCTGTTTTTT. The complete variable domain, with remaining parts taken from reference TRBV7-2 and TRBJ2-2, reads GAGVSQSPSNKVTEKGKDVELRCDPISGHTALYWYRQSLGQGLEFLIYFQGNSAPDKSGLPSDRFSAERTGGSVSTLTIQRTQQEDSAVYLCASSSFPTSGGQSGELFFGEGSRLTVL.

This chain links TRBV7-8 with TRBJ2-1; D ambiguous. Germline loops: CDR1 SGHVS, CDR2 FQNEAQ. The length of the CDR3 is 15 residues. V was trimmed by 5 bases and J by 1 base, leaving 12 bases between them. CDR3 amino acids: CASSPQRTSYNEQFF. The CDR3 DNA sequence: TGTGCCAGCAGCCCTCAGCGAACATCCTACAATGAGCAGTTCTTC. Full variable domain (remainder filled in from reference TRBV7-8 and TRBJ2-1): GAGVSQSPRYKVAKRGQDVALRCDPISGHVSLFWYQQALGQGPEFLTYFQNEAQLDKSGLPSDRFFAERPEGSVSTLKIQRTQQEDSAVYLCASSPQRTSYNEQFFGPGTRLTVL.

This chain joins TRBV6-5 and TRBJ2-7; no reliable D call. Per the germline V gene, CDR1 is MNHEY and CDR2 is SVGAGI. V lost 0 bases, J lost 0 bases, and 6 bases lay in between. The CDR3 is 14 residues long. CDR3 protein: CASSYSDTSYEQYF. The CDR3 bases are TGTGCCAGCAGTTACTCTGACACCTCCTACGAGCAGTACTTC.

This chain joins TRBV28 and TRBJ2-3; D remains unclear. Germline V gene lookup returns CDR1 MDHEN and CDR2 SYDVKM. Trimming shortened V by 5 bases and J by 2 bases, and 11 bases separated the two germline ends. The CDR3 extends over 14 amino acids. CDR3 in amino acids: CASSLLAHTDTQYF. The CDR3 DNA is TGTGCCAGCAGTCTACTGGCCCACACAGATACGCAGTATTTT.

The chain has TRBV19 and TRBJ1-3; 7 bases are a match to TRBD1. Germline V lookup: CDR1 LNHDA, CDR2 SQIVND (reference sequence). J was trimmed by 0 bases and V by 5 bases; bases with no gene match: 7. This CDR3 has 16 residues. The CDR3 sequence is CASSSERGHSGNTIYF. Written as DNA, the CDR3 is TGTGCCAGTAGTTCCGAGAGGGGGCACTCTGGAAACACCATATATTTT. The full variable domain, with the rest looked up from reference TRBV19 and TRBJ1-3, is DGGITQSPKYLFRKEGQNVTLSCEQNLNHDAMYWYRQDPGQGLRLIYYSQIVNDFQKGDIAEGYSVSREKKESFPLTVTSAQKNPTAFYLCASSSERGHSGNTIYFGEGSWLTVV.

This clone was counted a few times. The V call is TRBV6-1, the J call TRBJ1-5; D is perhaps TRBD1 (6 bases). CDR1 is MNHNS, CDR2 SASEGT, per germline. Trimming pared 3 bases from V and 2 bases from J, leaving 14 bases between. CDR3 size: 16 residues. The CDR3 DNA reads TGTGCCAGCAGTGAGGCGGGGGCTTGGGGCAATCAGCCCCAGCATTTT. This sequence encodes CASSEAGAWGNQPQHF.

V is TRBV6-5 and J is TRBJ1-2; D remains unclear. This CDR3 is 14 amino acids long. Germline CDR1 reads MNHEY; CDR2 reads SVGAGI. Trimming shortened V by 2 bases and J by 7 bases, and 14 bases separated the two germline ends. The CDR3 sequence: CASSYDPSPAGYTF. The DNA for the CDR3 is TGTGCCAGCAGTTACGACCCCTCCCCGGCTGGCTACACCTTC.

The chain carries TRBV7-8 and TRBJ2-2; 14 bases line up with TRBD2. J was trimmed by 4 bases and V by 2 bases; bases with no gene match: 3. CDR1 is SGHVS and CDR2 is FQNEAQ in the germline V gene. The CDR3 consists of 17 residues. The CDR3 DNA is TGTGCCAGCAGCTTACGAGGGACTAGCGGGAGCACCGGGGAGCTGTTTTTT. Its translation: CASSLRGTSGSTGELFF.

This sequence joins TRBV7-2 and TRBJ1-2; 11 nucleotides agree with TRBD1. The CDR3 consists of 18 residues. The trim removed 2 bases at V and 4 bases at J, leaving 12 bases unmatched. CDR1 is SGHTA, CDR2 FQGNSA, per germline. CDR3 in DNA: TGTGCCAGCAGCTTATGGGACAGGGGGAGTCCCCCCGTCTATGGCTACACCTTC. Translation gives CASSLWDRGSPPVYGYTF. Full variable domain (outside the CDR3, taken from reference TRBV7-2 and TRBJ1-2): GAGVSQSPSNKVTEKGKDVELRCDPISGHTALYWYRQSLGQGLEFLIYFQGNSAPDKSGLPSDRFSAERTGGSVSTLTIQRTQQEDSAVYLCASSLWDRGSPPVYGYTFGSGTRLTVV.

The table lists this clone with a count of one. The V gene is TRBV2, the J gene TRBJ2-7; 10 bases align to TRBD2. The junction had 11 bases not matched to a gene; V was cut back by 6 bases and J by 6 bases. Germline V gene sequence: CDR1 SNHLY, CDR2 FYNNEI. The CDR3 is 15 amino acids. The CDR3 DNA follows: TGTGCCAGCAGGCCCGGACTAGCGGTGTCTGGCGAGCAGTACTTC. It yields the protein CASRPGLAVSGEQYF.

The gene calls are TRBV3-1 (or the pseudogene TRBV3-2) and TRBJ2-5; a possible D gene is TRBD1 (5 bases). The germline V gene encodes CDR1 LGHDT and CDR2 YNNKEL (reference sequence). This CDR3 contains 14 residues. Trimming stripped 1 base from V and 4 bases from J, with 10 bases between. The chain's CDR3 is CASSQGRGRETQYF. The CDR3 nucleotides are TGTGCCAGCAGCCAAGGAAGGGGTCGAGAGACCCAGTACTTC.

J is TRBJ1-3 and V is TRBV28; TRBD1 aligns across 9 bases. Germline CDR1 MDHEN, CDR2 SYDVKM. V shed 5 bases and J 3 bases; nucleotides not matched to a gene: 5. The CDR3 covers 15 residues. The CDR3 reads CASSLNRGRGNTIYF. The CDR3 DNA is TGTGCCAGCAGTCTCAACAGGGGGCGTGGAAACACCATATATTTT.

The chain joins TRBV9 to TRBJ2-1; 11 bases fit TRBD2. Looked up from germline, CDR1 is SGDLS and CDR2 is YYNGEE. The CDR3 is 16 amino acids. V shed 2 bases, J shed 10 bases, and the junction held 11 bases outside the gene matches. The CDR3 DNA sequence: TGTGCCAGCAGCGTCCCAGGTAGCGGGGGGGCCTGGGAGCAGTTCTTC. Translation gives CASSVPGSGGAWEQFF.

The CDR3 protein is CASSPRRGTQVSYNSPLHF. CDR3 bases: TGTGCCAGCAGCCCCCGGAGGGGGACTCAAGTTTCCTATAATTCACCCCTCCACTTT. V and J are TRBV14 and TRBJ1-6, with a weak D call TRBD1 (6 bases). Germline-derived CDR1 and CDR2 are SGHDN and FVKESK. V was trimmed by 4 bases and J by 1 base, leaving 20 bases between them. This CDR3 region has 19 residues.